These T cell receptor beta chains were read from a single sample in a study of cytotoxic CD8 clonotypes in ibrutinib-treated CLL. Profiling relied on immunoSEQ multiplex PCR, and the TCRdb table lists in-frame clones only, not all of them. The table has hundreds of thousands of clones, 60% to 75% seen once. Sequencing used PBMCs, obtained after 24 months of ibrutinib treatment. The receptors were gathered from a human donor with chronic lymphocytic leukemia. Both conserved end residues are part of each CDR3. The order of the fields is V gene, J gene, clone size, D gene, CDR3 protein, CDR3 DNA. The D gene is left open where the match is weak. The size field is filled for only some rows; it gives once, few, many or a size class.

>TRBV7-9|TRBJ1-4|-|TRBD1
CASSTRTGRGEKLFF
TGTGCCAGCAGCACCCGGACAGGAAGGGGAGAAAAACTGTTTTTT
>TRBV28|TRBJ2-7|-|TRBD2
CASSPLDSGDYYEQYF
TGTGCCAGCAGTCCCCTAGATAGCGGGGACTACTACGAGCAGTACTTC
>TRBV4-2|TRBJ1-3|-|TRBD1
CASSRGTAGNTIYF
TGTGCCAGCAGCCGCGGGACAGCTGGAAACACCATATATTTT
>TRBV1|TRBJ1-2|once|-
CTSSQERGLQYPFWYGYTF
TGCACCAGCAGCCAAGAACGAGGGCTGCAATACCCCTTTTGGTATGGCTACACCTTC
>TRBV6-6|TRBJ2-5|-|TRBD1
CATRQGSSETQYF
TGTGCCACAAGACAGGGGAGTTCAGAGACCCAGTACTTC
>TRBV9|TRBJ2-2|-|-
CASSVTGTGELFF
TGTGCCAGCAGCGTAACGGGGACCGGGGAGCTGTTTTTT
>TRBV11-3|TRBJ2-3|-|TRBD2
CASSLGGRVTDTQYF
TGTGCCAGCAGCTTGGGCGGGAGGGTCACAGATACGCAGTATTTT
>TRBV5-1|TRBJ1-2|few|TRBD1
CASSLVPTGTGYGYTF
TGCGCCAGCAGCTTGGTGCCAACCGGGACAGGCTATGGCTACACCTTC
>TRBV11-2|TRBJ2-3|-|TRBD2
CASSLGLAGGYGDTQYF
TGTGCCAGCAGCCTCGGACTAGCGGGAGGTTATGGAGATACGCAGTATTTT
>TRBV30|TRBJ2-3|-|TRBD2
CALTSGADTQYF
TGTGCCTTGACTAGCGGTGCAGATACGCAGTATTTT
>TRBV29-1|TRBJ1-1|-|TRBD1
CSVEDRGAGGAYTEAFF
TGCAGCGTTGAAGATCGAGGAGCAGGGGGCGCTTACACTGAAGCTTTCTTT
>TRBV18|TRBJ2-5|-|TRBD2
CASSPLTGGETQYF
TGTGCCAGCTCACCCCTCACGGGAGGAGAGACCCAGTACTTC
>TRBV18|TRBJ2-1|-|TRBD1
CASSPRGTGGENEQFF
TGTGCCAGCTCACCCCGAGGGACAGGGGGCGAAAATGAGCAGTTCTTC
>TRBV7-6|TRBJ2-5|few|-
CASSLRGGEETQYF
TGTGCCAGCAGCTTACGGGGCGGGGAAGAGACCCAGTACTTC
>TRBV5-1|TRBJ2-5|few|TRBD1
CASSLDGTGEGETQYF
TGCGCCAGCAGCTTGGACGGTACAGGGGAAGGAGAGACCCAGTACTTC
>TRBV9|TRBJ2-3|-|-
CASSPRGRQGLSTDTQYF
TGTGCCAGCAGCCCCCGTGGGAGACAGGGACTTAGCACAGATACGCAGTATTTT
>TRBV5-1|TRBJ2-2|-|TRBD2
CASSPSGRAQKGNTGELFF
TGCGCCAGCAGTCCTAGCGGGAGGGCCCAGAAGGGGAACACCGGGGAGCTGTTTTTT
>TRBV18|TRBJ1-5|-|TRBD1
CASSQRPGQGEYQPQHF
TGTGCCAGCTCACAAAGACCGGGACAGGGAGAATATCAGCCCCAGCATTTT
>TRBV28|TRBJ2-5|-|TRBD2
CASSRYLAGVGLETQYF
TGTGCCAGCAGCCGATACTTAGCGGGAGTAGGGTTGGAGACCCAGTACTTC
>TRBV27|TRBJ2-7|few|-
CASSLNGGVEVGEQYF
TGTGCCAGCAGTTTAAACGGGGGAGTGGAGGTGGGTGAGCAGTACTTC
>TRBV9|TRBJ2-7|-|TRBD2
CASGGLAHYEQYF
TGTGCCAGTGGTGGACTAGCGCACTACGAGCAGTACTTC
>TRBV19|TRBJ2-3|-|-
CASRGYGQGTRSGGTQYF
TGTGCCTCAAGGGGGTACGGGCAGGGGACACGTTCAGGAGGTACGCAGTATTTT
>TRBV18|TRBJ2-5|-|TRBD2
CASSPPGGGIWIQYF
TGTGCCAGCTCACCGCCCGGGGGGGGGATATGGATCCAGTACTTC
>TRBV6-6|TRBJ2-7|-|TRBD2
CASTDAGGREQYF
TGTGCCAGCACCGACGCGGGGGGTCGCGAGCAGTACTTC
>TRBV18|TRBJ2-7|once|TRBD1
CASSPRQGISYEQYF
TGTGCCAGCTCACCACGACAGGGGATCTCCTACGAGCAGTACTTC
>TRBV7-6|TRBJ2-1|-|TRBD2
CASSTRTSGRATEQFF
TGTGCCAGCAGCACCCGGACTAGCGGGAGGGCCACTGAGCAGTTCTTC
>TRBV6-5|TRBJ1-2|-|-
CASSYLGNYGYTF
TGTGCCAGCAGTTACTTGGGAAACTATGGCTACACCTTC
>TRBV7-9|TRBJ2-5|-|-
CASSSTDLLGTQYF
TGTGCCAGCAGCTCAACGGACTTACTTGGGACCCAGTACTTC
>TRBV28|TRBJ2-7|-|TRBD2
CASCSGSIHEQYF
TGTGCCAGCTGTAGCGGGAGCATCCACGAGCAGTACTTC
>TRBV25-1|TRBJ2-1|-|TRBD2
CASRLAGDEQFF
TGTGCCAGCAGGTTAGCGGGAGATGAGCAGTTCTTC
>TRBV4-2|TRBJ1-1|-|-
CASSLQKETEAFF
TGTGCCAGCAGCCTCCAGAAGGAGACTGAAGCTTTCTTT
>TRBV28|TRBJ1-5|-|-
CASSLGPRGEGNQPQHF
TGTGCCAGCAGTTTAGGCCCTAGGGGTGAGGGCAATCAGCCCCAGCATTTT
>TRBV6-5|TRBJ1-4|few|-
CASSFAAGRKLFF
TGTGCCAGCAGTTTCGCCGCAGGCCGAAAACTGTTTTTT
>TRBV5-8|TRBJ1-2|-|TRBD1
CASSPRDRRTRYTF
TGTGCCAGCAGCCCACGGGACAGGCGCACCAGGTACACCTTC
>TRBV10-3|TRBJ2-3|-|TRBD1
CAISETGQGTDTQYF
TGTGCCATCAGTGAGACAGGACAGGGCACAGATACGCAGTATTTT
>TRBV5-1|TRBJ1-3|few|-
CASSWDNSGNTIYF
TGCGCCAGCAGCTGGGACAACTCTGGAAACACCATATATTTT
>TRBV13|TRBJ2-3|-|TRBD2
CASSLVGLAGDTQYF
TGTGCCAGCAGCTTAGTGGGACTAGCGGGAGATACGCAGTATTTT
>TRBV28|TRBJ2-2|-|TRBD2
CASSTGTSGTGELFF
TGTGCCAGCAGTACCGGGACTAGCGGTACCGGGGAGCTGTTTTTT
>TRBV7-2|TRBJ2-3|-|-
CASQGLAASTDTQYF
TGTGCCTCCCAGGGGCTAGCAGCTAGCACAGATACGCAGTATTTT
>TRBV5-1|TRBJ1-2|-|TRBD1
CASSFQGDYGYTF
TGCGCCAGCAGCTTCCAGGGGGACTATGGCTACACCTTC
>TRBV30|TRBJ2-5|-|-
CAWKVGPGTQYF
TGTGCCTGGAAGGTGGGCCCGGGGACCCAGTACTTC
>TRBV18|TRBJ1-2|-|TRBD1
CASSPLSDRGEGINYGYTF
TGTGCCAGCTCACCTCTATCAGACAGGGGCGAAGGTATTAACTATGGCTACACCTTC